This T cell receptor (beta chain) was recorded in a study of blood T cell repertoires in COVID-19. This clone was seen more than once but under ten times. Sequencing used immunoSEQ multiplex PCR; TCRdb keeps in-frame clones, though not all of them. The sample includes about 76,000 clones, approximately 84% of them seen just once. The germline V gene has CDR1 SGHRS and CDR2 YFSETQ. CDR3 length: 14 residues. Trimming removed 4 bases from V and 5 bases from J, with 15 bases in between. The clonotype originates from a man in his 60s with COVID-19, enrolled during active disease. What was sequenced was peripheral blood. This chain connects TRBV5-1 to TRBJ1-1; D perhaps matches TRBD1 (6 bases). CDR3 DNA sequence: TGCGCCAGCAGCAGGGCAGGGGAGGGGACTGAAGCTTTCTTT. This codes for CASSRAGEGTEAFF.